The 5 T cell receptor beta chains listed next were all sequenced from one sample in a study of cytomegalovirus exposure and HLA in healthy donors. In the PCR, 60 Vbeta and 13 Jbeta primers were used. This table comes from immunoSEQ multiplex PCR, and its TCRdb copy is limited to in-frame clones, with some not included. The repertoire includes over 150,000 clones, around 68% of them detected once, and 1.1% to 1.5% sits in the top ten. Material: PBMCs. These receptor sequences come from a man aged 50-60 years in good health and CMV-seronegative.

The chain employs TRBV7-9 and TRBJ1-1, with no clear D. Germline V gene data show CDR1 as SEHNR and CDR2 as FQNEAQ (reference sequence). Trimming pared 0 bases from V and 5 bases from J, leaving 7 bases between. This CDR3 is built from 13 residues. The CDR3 is CASSLAPGTEAFF. In DNA form, the CDR3 reads TGTGCCAGCAGCTTAGCGCCAGGAACTGAAGCTTTCTTT.

The genes are TRBV28 and TRBJ2-2, with TRBD1 matching over 12 bases. Per germline, CDR1 MDHEN and CDR2 SYDVKM. Trimming cost V 1 base and J 8 bases; bases outside gene matches: 8. This CDR3 is 17 amino acids long. CDR3 bases: TGTGCCAGCAGTTTATCCGGGACAGGGGGCAAATTAGGGGAGCTGTTTTTT. Protein: CASSLSGTGGKLGELFF.

The rearrangement links TRBV11-3 to TRBJ2-5, with a tentative D call TRBD2 (6 bases). The V gene lost 5 bases and the J gene lost 5 bases, with 15 bases spanning the gap. Germline V gives CDR1 SGHNT, CDR2 YENEEA. The CDR3 extends over 14 amino acids. In DNA form, the CDR3 reads TGTGCCAGCAGCCCCTCCGGGGGTGTGGAGACCCAGTACTTC. This codes for CASSPSGGVETQYF. Together with reference TRBV11-3 and TRBJ2-5, the CDR3 gives the full variable domain: EAGVVQSPRYKIIEKKQPVAFWCNPISGHNTLYWYLQNLGQGPELLIRYENEEAVDDSQLPKDRFSAERLKGVDSTLKIQPAELGDSAVYLCASSPSGGVETQYFGPGTRLLVL.

The CDR3 nucleotides are TGTGCCAGCAGCCAAGACCAGACAGGGGCCGGAAACACCATATATTTT. It is translated as CASSQDQTGAGNTIYF. The V and J genes are TRBV4-2 and TRBJ1-3, with 8 bases aligning to TRBD1. V shed 0 bases, J shed 4 bases, and the junction held 5 bases outside the gene matches. Germline-derived CDR1 and CDR2 are LGHNA and YNFKEQ. CDR3 length: 16 amino acids.

The rearrangement uses TRBV2 and TRBJ2-5; D may be TRBD2 (6 bases). CDR3 length: 11 amino acids. CDR1 is SNHLY and CDR2 is FYNNEI in the germline V gene. Trimming took off 10 bases at V and 1 base at J, with 7 bases between the two ends. The CDR3 sequence: CATGGQETQYF. For the CDR3, the DNA is TGTGCCACCGGGGGCCAAGAGACCCAGTACTTC.